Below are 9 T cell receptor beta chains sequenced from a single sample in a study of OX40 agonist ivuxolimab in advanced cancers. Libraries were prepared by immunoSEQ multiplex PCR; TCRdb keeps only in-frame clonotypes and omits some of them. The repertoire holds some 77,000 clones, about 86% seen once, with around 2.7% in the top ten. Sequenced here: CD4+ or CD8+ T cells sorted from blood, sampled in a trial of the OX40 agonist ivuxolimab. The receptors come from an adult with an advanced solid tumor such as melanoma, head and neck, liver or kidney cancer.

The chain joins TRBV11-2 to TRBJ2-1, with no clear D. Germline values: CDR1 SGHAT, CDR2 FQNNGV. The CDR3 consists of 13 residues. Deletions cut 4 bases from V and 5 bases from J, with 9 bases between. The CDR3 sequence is CASSSIRNNEQFF. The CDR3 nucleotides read TGTGCCAGCAGCTCGATCCGGAACAATGAGCAGTTCTTC.

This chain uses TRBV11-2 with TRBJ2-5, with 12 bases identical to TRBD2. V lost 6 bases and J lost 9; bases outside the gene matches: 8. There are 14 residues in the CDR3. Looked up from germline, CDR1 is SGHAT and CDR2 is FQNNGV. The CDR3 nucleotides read TGTGCCAGCAGTCTAGCGGGAGGGCCTCTGTCCCAGTACTTC. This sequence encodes CASSLAGGPLSQYF. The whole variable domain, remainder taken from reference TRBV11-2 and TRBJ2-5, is EAGVAQSPRYKIIEKRQSVAFWCNPISGHATLYWYQQILGQGPKLLIQFQNNGVVDDSQLPKDRFSAERLKGVDSTLKIQPAKLEDSAVYLCASSLAGGPLSQYFGPGTRLLVL.

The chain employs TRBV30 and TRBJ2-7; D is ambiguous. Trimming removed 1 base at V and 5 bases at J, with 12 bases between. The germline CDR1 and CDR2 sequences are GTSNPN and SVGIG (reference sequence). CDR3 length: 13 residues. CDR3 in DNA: TGTGCCTGGAGTGATCTGGGTTATCACGAGCAGTACTTC. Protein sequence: CAWSDLGYHEQYF.

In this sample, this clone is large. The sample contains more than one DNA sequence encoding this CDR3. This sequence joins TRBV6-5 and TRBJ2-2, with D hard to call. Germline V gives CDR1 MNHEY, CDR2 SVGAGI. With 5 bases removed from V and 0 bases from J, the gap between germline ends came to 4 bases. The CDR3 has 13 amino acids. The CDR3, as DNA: TGTGCCAGCAGTCGTGCGAACACCGGGGAGCTGTTTTTT. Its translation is CASSRANTGELFF.

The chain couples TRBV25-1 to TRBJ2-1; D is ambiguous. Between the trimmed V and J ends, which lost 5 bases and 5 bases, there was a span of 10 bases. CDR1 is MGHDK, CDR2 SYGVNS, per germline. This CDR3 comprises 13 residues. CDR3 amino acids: CASSSVNNNEQFF. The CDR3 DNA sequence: TGTGCCAGCAGTTCTGTCAACAACAATGAGCAGTTCTTC.

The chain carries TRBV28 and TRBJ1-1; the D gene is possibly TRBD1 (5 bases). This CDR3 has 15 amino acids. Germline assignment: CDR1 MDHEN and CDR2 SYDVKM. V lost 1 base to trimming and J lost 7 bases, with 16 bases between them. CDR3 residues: CASSLYPRAGDEAFF. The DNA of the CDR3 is TGTGCCAGCAGTTTATACCCCAGGGCCGGTGATGAAGCTTTCTTT.

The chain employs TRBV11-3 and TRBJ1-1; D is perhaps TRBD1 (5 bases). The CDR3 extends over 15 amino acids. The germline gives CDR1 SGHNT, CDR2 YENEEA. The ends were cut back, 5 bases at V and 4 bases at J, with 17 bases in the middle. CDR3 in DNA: TGTGCCAGCAGCACGGGACTCAAGCGGGGCACTGAAGCTTTCTTT. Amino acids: CASSTGLKRGTEAFF.

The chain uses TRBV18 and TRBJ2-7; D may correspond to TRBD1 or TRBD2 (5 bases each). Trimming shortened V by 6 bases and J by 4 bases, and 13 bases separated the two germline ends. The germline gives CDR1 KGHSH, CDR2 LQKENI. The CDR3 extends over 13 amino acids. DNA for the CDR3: TGTGCCAGCTCCGGAGGTCCAGGGTACGAGCAGTACTTC. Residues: CASSGGPGYEQYF. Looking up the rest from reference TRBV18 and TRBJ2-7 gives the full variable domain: NAGVMQNPRHLVRRRGQEARLRCSPMKGHSHVYWYRQLPEEGLKFMVYLQKENIIDESGMPKERFSAEFPKEGPSILRIQQVVRGDSAAYFCASSGGPGYEQYFGPGTRLTVT.

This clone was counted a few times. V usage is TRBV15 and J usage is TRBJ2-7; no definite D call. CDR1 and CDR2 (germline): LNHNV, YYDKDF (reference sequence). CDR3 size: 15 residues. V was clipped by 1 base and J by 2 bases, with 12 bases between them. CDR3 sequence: CATSRGWVGTYEQYF. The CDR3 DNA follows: TGTGCCACCAGCAGAGGGTGGGTAGGGACCTACGAGCAGTACTTC.